Listed below are T cell receptor beta chains from one sample, sequenced in a study of blood T cell repertoires in COVID-19. Libraries were prepared by immunoSEQ multiplex PCR; TCRdb keeps only in-frame clonotypes and omits some of them. The data show 200,000 to 250,000 clones, about 86% seen once. The sequenced sample was peripheral blood. The source is a woman aged 50 to 60 with COVID-19, enrolled during active disease. The CDR3 runs from the conserved cysteine through the conserved F or W. The D gene is left open where the match is weak. Not all rows give a size; the values are once, few, many and, for expanded clones, a class.

d_gene: -
abundance: -
j_gene: TRBJ1-5
v_gene: TRBV5-4
CDR3nt: TGTGCCAGCAGCCGTACAGGATCCGATCAGCCCCAGCATTTT
CDR3aa: CASSRTGSDQPQHF

d_gene: TRBD1
abundance: many
j_gene: TRBJ1-5
v_gene: TRBV7-9
CDR3nt: TGTGCCAGCAGCCAGGGACAGGGGAATCAGCCCCAGCATTTT
CDR3aa: CASSQGQGNQPQHF

d_gene: -
abundance: -
j_gene: TRBJ2-3
v_gene: TRBV21-1
CDR3nt: TGTGCCAGCAGCAATTTAGCGGGGAACACAGATACGCAGTATTTT
CDR3aa: CASSNLAGNTDTQYF

d_gene: -
abundance: -
j_gene: TRBJ1-1
v_gene: TRBV4-3
CDR3nt: TGCGCCAGCAGCCGCTTCACGGGGGGTGAAGCTTTCTTT
CDR3aa: CASSRFTGGEAFF

d_gene: -
abundance: -
j_gene: TRBJ2-6
v_gene: TRBV13
CDR3nt: TGTGCCAGCAGCTTAGCGGGTTCCTCCTCTGGGGCCAACGTCCTGACTTTC
CDR3aa: CASSLAGSSSGANVLTF

d_gene: -
abundance: -
j_gene: TRBJ2-7
v_gene: TRBV3-1/TRBV3-2
CDR3nt: TGTGCCAGCAGCCAAGACCGGGGGGCGAGGGAGTACTTC
CDR3aa: CASSQDRGAREYF

d_gene: TRBD1
abundance: -
j_gene: TRBJ1-6
v_gene: TRBV13
CDR3nt: TGTGCCAGCAGCTTAACGGGACAGAACCTTAATTCACCCCTCCACTTT
CDR3aa: CASSLTGQNLNSPLHF

d_gene: -
abundance: -
j_gene: TRBJ2-4
v_gene: TRBV11-2
CDR3nt: TGTGCCTCTAGAGATCTAGCCAAAAACATTCAGTACTTC
CDR3aa: CASRDLAKNIQYF

d_gene: TRBD2
abundance: -
j_gene: TRBJ2-5
v_gene: TRBV30
CDR3nt: TGTGCCTGGAGTTCACGGGGGGTTGGGGAGACCCAGTACTTC
CDR3aa: CAWSSRGVGETQYF

d_gene: -
abundance: -
j_gene: TRBJ1-2
v_gene: TRBV30
CDR3nt: TGTGCCTGGAGACTCGGGAGCGGGTATGGCTACACCTTC
CDR3aa: CAWRLGSGYGYTF

d_gene: -
abundance: -
j_gene: TRBJ2-3
v_gene: TRBV7-2
CDR3nt: TGTGCCAGCAGCATCACTAGTGGGGGCACAGATACGCAGTATTTT
CDR3aa: CASSITSGGTDTQYF

d_gene: TRBD1
abundance: -
j_gene: TRBJ2-3
v_gene: TRBV30
CDR3nt: TGTGCCTGGGGAACAGGGGTCACAGATACGCAGTATTTT
CDR3aa: CAWGTGVTDTQYF

d_gene: TRBD2
abundance: -
j_gene: TRBJ2-3
v_gene: TRBV30
CDR3nt: TGTGCCTGGAGGGGACTAGCGGGGGGAAATACGCAGTATTTT
CDR3aa: CAWRGLAGGNTQYF

d_gene: TRBD2
abundance: -
j_gene: TRBJ2-2
v_gene: TRBV9
CDR3nt: TGTGCCAGCAGCGTAGTGGCTAGCGGTACCGGGGAGCTGTTTTTT
CDR3aa: CASSVVASGTGELFF

d_gene: -
abundance: -
j_gene: TRBJ2-5
v_gene: TRBV6-5
CDR3nt: TGTGCCAGCACGGGAGCCCCCAAAGAGACCCAGTACTTC
CDR3aa: CASTGAPKETQYF

d_gene: -
abundance: -
j_gene: TRBJ2-7
v_gene: TRBV7-2
CDR3nt: TGTGCCAGCAGCTTAGGGGGCAGCCGCGAGCAGTACTTC
CDR3aa: CASSLGGSREQYF

d_gene: -
abundance: once
j_gene: TRBJ1-5
v_gene: TRBV13
CDR3nt: TGTGCCAGCAGCTTAAGTGGGAGGGGGGATCAGCCCCAGCATTTT
CDR3aa: CASSLSGRGDQPQHF

d_gene: -
abundance: -
j_gene: TRBJ2-1
v_gene: TRBV11-3
CDR3nt: TGTGCCAGCAGCAAGGACAGACACAATGAGCAGTTCTTC
CDR3aa: CASSKDRHNEQFF

d_gene: -
abundance: once
j_gene: TRBJ2-3
v_gene: TRBV27
CDR3nt: TGTGCCAGCAGTTTATCCGATCTAGGTGGTACGCAGTATTTT
CDR3aa: CASSLSDLGGTQYF

d_gene: -
abundance: -
j_gene: TRBJ2-1
v_gene: TRBV30
CDR3nt: TGTGCCTGGAATCAGGGCATGCTCTACAATGAGCAGTTCTTC
CDR3aa: CAWNQGMLYNEQFF

d_gene: -
abundance: -
j_gene: TRBJ2-2
v_gene: TRBV6-5
CDR3nt: TGTGCCAGCAGTACCGGGGTTTTAGAGCTGTTTTTT
CDR3aa: CASSTGVLELFF

d_gene: -
abundance: once
j_gene: TRBJ2-1
v_gene: TRBV12-5
CDR3nt: TGTGCTAGTGGCCTACTGCGAGGTGAGCAGTTCTTC
CDR3aa: CASGLLRGEQFF

d_gene: -
abundance: once
j_gene: TRBJ1-2
v_gene: TRBV5-4
CDR3nt: TGTGCCAGCAGCTTCCGTTATGGCTACACCTTC
CDR3aa: CASSFRYGYTF

d_gene: -
abundance: -
j_gene: TRBJ1-6
v_gene: TRBV5-6
CDR3nt: TGTGCCAGCAGCGGGGACATCCGCTCCTATAATTCACCCCTCCACTTT
CDR3aa: CASSGDIRSYNSPLHF

d_gene: -
abundance: -
j_gene: TRBJ2-1
v_gene: TRBV11-2
CDR3nt: TGTGCCAGCAGCCCCACCCGACACGAGCAGTTCTTC
CDR3aa: CASSPTRHEQFF

d_gene: -
abundance: -
j_gene: TRBJ1-1
v_gene: TRBV30
CDR3nt: TGTGCCTGGGGCTTTTTTTCTGAAGCTTTCTTT
CDR3aa: CAWGFFSEAFF

d_gene: -
abundance: few
j_gene: TRBJ1-5
v_gene: TRBV28
CDR3nt: TGTGCCAGCAGTTTAGGGCAGGGTTCACAGCCCCAGCATTTT
CDR3aa: CASSLGQGSQPQHF

d_gene: TRBD1
abundance: -
j_gene: TRBJ2-6
v_gene: TRBV15
CDR3nt: TGTGCCACCAGCAGAGAGAGGGGGCTCGGGGCCAACGTCCTGACTTTC
CDR3aa: CATSRERGLGANVLTF

d_gene: TRBD2
abundance: -
j_gene: TRBJ2-3
v_gene: TRBV7-2
CDR3nt: TGTGCCAGCAGCTTAGCGGCTAGCGGGGTACGCACAGATACGCAGTATTTT
CDR3aa: CASSLAASGVRTDTQYF

d_gene: TRBD2
abundance: -
j_gene: TRBJ2-2
v_gene: TRBV12-5
CDR3nt: TGTGCTAGTGGTCCCGCCCGGAGCGGGGGGGCCGGGGAGCTGTTTTTT
CDR3aa: CASGPARSGGAGELFF

d_gene: -
abundance: -
j_gene: TRBJ1-2
v_gene: TRBV21-1
CDR3nt: TGTGCCAGCAGCAAAGGTTGGCAGTTATCTAACTATGGCTACACCTTC
CDR3aa: CASSKGWQLSNYGYTF

d_gene: TRBD1
abundance: once
j_gene: TRBJ1-5
v_gene: TRBV7-2
CDR3nt: TGTGCCAGCAGCTTAGTAATTGGGTCAGGGGGCGGCCAGCCCCAGCATTTT
CDR3aa: CASSLVIGSGGGQPQHF

d_gene: -
abundance: -
j_gene: TRBJ2-1
v_gene: TRBV7-2
CDR3nt: TGTGCCAGCATCCCCCTAGGGGTCAATGAGCAGTTCTTC
CDR3aa: CASIPLGVNEQFF

d_gene: -
abundance: -
j_gene: TRBJ2-1
v_gene: TRBV5-8
CDR3nt: TGTGCCAGCAGCTTCTACGGCAGGGGTCGTCCCTACAATGAGCAGTTCTTC
CDR3aa: CASSFYGRGRPYNEQFF

d_gene: TRBD2
abundance: -
j_gene: TRBJ2-1
v_gene: TRBV2
CDR3nt: TGTGCCAGAAGCAAGCGGAGTTGGCTAGCGGGGGGGGACAATGAGCAGTTCTTC
CDR3aa: CARSKRSWLAGGDNEQFF

d_gene: -
abundance: -
j_gene: TRBJ1-2
v_gene: TRBV11-2
CDR3nt: TGTGCCAGCAGCTTAGATCGGAGTTATGGCTACACCTTC
CDR3aa: CASSLDRSYGYTF

d_gene: TRBD2
abundance: -
j_gene: TRBJ2-3
v_gene: TRBV20-1
CDR3nt: TGCAGTGCTAGTGGCTCCAATAGCGGGGGGAAAGATACGCAGTATTTT
CDR3aa: CSASGSNSGGKDTQYF

d_gene: TRBD1
abundance: -
j_gene: TRBJ2-7
v_gene: TRBV2
CDR3nt: TGTGCCAGTCGGACAGGGGGCGTCTACGAGCAGTACTTC
CDR3aa: CASRTGGVYEQYF

d_gene: TRBD1
abundance: -
j_gene: TRBJ1-4
v_gene: TRBV7-8
CDR3nt: TGTGCCAGCAGCGCCCCGACCGGGACAGATGAAAAACTGTTTTTT
CDR3aa: CASSAPTGTDEKLFF

d_gene: -
abundance: -
j_gene: TRBJ2-1
v_gene: TRBV7-8
CDR3nt: TGTGCCAGCAGCTTAGATAGGCGGAATGAGCAGTTCTTC
CDR3aa: CASSLDRRNEQFF

d_gene: -
abundance: -
j_gene: TRBJ2-5
v_gene: TRBV9
CDR3nt: TGTGCCAGCAGCGTAGTGAGTCTCCAAGAGACCCAGTACTTC
CDR3aa: CASSVVSLQETQYF

d_gene: -
abundance: few
j_gene: TRBJ2-1
v_gene: TRBV3-1/TRBV3-2
CDR3nt: TGTGCCAGCAGCCAAGAGGGGACTTTGGGAAATGAGCAGTTCTTC
CDR3aa: CASSQEGTLGNEQFF

d_gene: -
abundance: -
j_gene: TRBJ1-6
v_gene: TRBV19
CDR3nt: TGTGCCAGTAGTATTCAGGGGTCGGATTCACCCCTCCACTTT
CDR3aa: CASSIQGSDSPLHF

d_gene: TRBD1
abundance: once
j_gene: TRBJ2-1
v_gene: TRBV18
CDR3nt: TGTGCCAGCTCACCAAGGGACAGCCACAATGAGCAGTTCTTC
CDR3aa: CASSPRDSHNEQFF

d_gene: TRBD1
abundance: -
j_gene: TRBJ2-5
v_gene: TRBV3-1/TRBV3-2
CDR3nt: TGTGCCAGCAGCCTAGGGACAGGGAGGACCCAGTACTTC
CDR3aa: CASSLGTGRTQYF

d_gene: -
abundance: few
j_gene: TRBJ1-1
v_gene: TRBV7-2
CDR3nt: TGTGCCAGCAGCTTCCACGAGTCGCCTGAAGCTTTCTTT
CDR3aa: CASSFHESPEAFF

d_gene: -
abundance: once
j_gene: TRBJ1-2
v_gene: TRBV5-6
CDR3nt: TGTGCCAGCAGCTTGAGCGGGACGGGGCGGTACTATGGCTACACCTTC
CDR3aa: CASSLSGTGRYYGYTF

d_gene: TRBD2
abundance: -
j_gene: TRBJ2-3
v_gene: TRBV7-6
CDR3nt: TGTGCCAGCAGCCCCAAGACTAGCGGGAGGGGGTTTACAGATACGCAGTATTTT
CDR3aa: CASSPKTSGRGFTDTQYF

d_gene: TRBD1
abundance: -
j_gene: TRBJ2-5
v_gene: TRBV30
CDR3nt: TGTGCCTGGGAAGGGGGACAGGGGAAGGGGGAGACCCAGTACTTC
CDR3aa: CAWEGGQGKGETQYF

d_gene: TRBD1
abundance: -
j_gene: TRBJ2-1
v_gene: TRBV11-3
CDR3nt: TGTGCCAGCAGCTTAGGAGGGGGCAACAATGAGCAGTTCTTC
CDR3aa: CASSLGGGNNEQFF

d_gene: TRBD2
abundance: once
j_gene: TRBJ2-5
v_gene: TRBV6-5
CDR3nt: TGTGCCAGCAGTTACTCGGGGGGGGGCCAAGAGACCCAGTACTTC
CDR3aa: CASSYSGGGQETQYF

d_gene: -
abundance: -
j_gene: TRBJ1-2
v_gene: TRBV23-1
CDR3nt: TGCGCCAGTCCCCAGGTCCAGGGGCGATACTATGGCTACACCTTC
CDR3aa: CASPQVQGRYYGYTF

d_gene: TRBD1
abundance: -
j_gene: TRBJ1-6
v_gene: TRBV13
CDR3nt: TGTGCCAGCAGCCTCACAGGGGTATCACCCCTCCACTTT
CDR3aa: CASSLTGVSPLHF

d_gene: TRBD1
abundance: -
j_gene: TRBJ2-1
v_gene: TRBV5-4
CDR3nt: TGTGCCAGCAGCCAAGGACAGGGTAACAATGAGCAGTTCTTC
CDR3aa: CASSQGQGNNEQFF

d_gene: TRBD1
abundance: -
j_gene: TRBJ1-6
v_gene: TRBV27
CDR3nt: TGTGCCAGCAGTTTAGCCGGGACAGGGGCGACCTATAATTCACCCCTCCACTTT
CDR3aa: CASSLAGTGATYNSPLHF

d_gene: -
abundance: -
j_gene: TRBJ2-3
v_gene: TRBV3-1/TRBV3-2
CDR3nt: TGTGCCAGCAGCCAAGTAATGCGGGGAGTCGGCACAGATACGCAGTATTTT
CDR3aa: CASSQVMRGVGTDTQYF

d_gene: -
abundance: -
j_gene: TRBJ1-6
v_gene: TRBV2
CDR3nt: TGTGCCAGCAGTGACCGGGGTCAGCGCTCACCCCTCCACTTT
CDR3aa: CASSDRGQRSPLHF

d_gene: -
abundance: -
j_gene: TRBJ1-2
v_gene: TRBV10-2
CDR3nt: TGCGCCACCCAAAGGGGCTATGGCTACACCTTC
CDR3aa: CATQRGYGYTF

d_gene: -
abundance: -
j_gene: TRBJ1-2
v_gene: TRBV30
CDR3nt: TGTGCCTGGAGTGGGGGGGGCAACTATGGCTACACCTTC
CDR3aa: CAWSGGGNYGYTF

d_gene: -
abundance: -
j_gene: TRBJ1-2
v_gene: TRBV28
CDR3nt: TGTGCCAGCAGCCACAGAGGACAGATAATGGGCTACACCTTC
CDR3aa: CASSHRGQIMGYTF